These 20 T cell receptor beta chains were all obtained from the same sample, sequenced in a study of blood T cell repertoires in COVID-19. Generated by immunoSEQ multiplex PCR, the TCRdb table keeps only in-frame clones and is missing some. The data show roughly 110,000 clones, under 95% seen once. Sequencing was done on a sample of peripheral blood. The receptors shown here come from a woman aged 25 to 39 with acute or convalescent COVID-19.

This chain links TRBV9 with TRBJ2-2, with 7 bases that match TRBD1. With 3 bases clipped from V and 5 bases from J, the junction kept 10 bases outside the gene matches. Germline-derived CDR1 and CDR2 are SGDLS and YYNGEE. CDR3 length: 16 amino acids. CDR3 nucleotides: TGTGCCAGCAGCGCCAAGCAACAGGGGCATACCGGGGAGCTGTTTTTT. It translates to CASSAKQQGHTGELFF.

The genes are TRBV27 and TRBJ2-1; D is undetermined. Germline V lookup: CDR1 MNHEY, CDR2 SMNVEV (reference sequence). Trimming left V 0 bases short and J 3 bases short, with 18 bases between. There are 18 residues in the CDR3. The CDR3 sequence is CASSLSLTPSPYYNEQFF. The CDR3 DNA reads TGTGCCAGCAGTTTATCGTTGACACCAAGTCCGTACTACAATGAGCAGTTCTTC.

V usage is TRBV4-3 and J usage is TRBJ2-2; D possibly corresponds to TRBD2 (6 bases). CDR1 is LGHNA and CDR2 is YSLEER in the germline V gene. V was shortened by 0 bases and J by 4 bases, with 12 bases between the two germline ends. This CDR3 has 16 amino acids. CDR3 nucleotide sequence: TGCGCCAGCAGCCAAGATGACGGGGGAGGCACCGGGGAGCTGTTTTTT. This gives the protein CASSQDDGGGTGELFF.

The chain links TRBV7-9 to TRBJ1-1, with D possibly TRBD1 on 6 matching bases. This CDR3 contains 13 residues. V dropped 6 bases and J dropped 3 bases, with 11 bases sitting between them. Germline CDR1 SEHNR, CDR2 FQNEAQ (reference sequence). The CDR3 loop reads CASSQDSYTEAFF. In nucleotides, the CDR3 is TGTGCCAGCAGTCAGGACAGTTACACTGAAGCTTTCTTT.

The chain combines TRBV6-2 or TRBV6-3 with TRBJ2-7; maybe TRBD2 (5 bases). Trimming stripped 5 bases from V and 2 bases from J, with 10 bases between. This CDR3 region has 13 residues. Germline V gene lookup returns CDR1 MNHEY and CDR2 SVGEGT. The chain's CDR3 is CASSQRVPYEQYF. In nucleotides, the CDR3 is TGTGCCAGCAGTCAGAGGGTTCCCTACGAGCAGTACTTC.

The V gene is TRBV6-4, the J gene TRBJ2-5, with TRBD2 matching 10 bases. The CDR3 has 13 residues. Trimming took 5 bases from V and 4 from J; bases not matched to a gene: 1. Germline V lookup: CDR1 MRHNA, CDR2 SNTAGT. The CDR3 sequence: CASSRTSGETQYF. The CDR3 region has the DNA TGTGCCAGCAGTCGGACTAGCGGAGAGACCCAGTACTTC.

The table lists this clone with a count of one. CDR3 region: CASSQQGFYGNTEAFF. The CDR3 DNA reads as TGTGCCAGCAGCCAACAGGGATTTTATGGGAACACTGAAGCTTTCTTT. The gene calls are TRBV11-2 and TRBJ1-1; D might be TRBD1 (6 bases). This CDR3 region has 16 residues. Germline V gene lookup returns CDR1 SGHAT and CDR2 FQNNGV. Trimming removed 5 bases at V and 1 base at J, with 17 bases between.

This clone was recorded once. CDR3 DNA sequence: TGTGCCAGACCCCCCCCGACAGGGTCCCGGAATGAGCAGTTCTTC. Translation gives CARPPPTGSRNEQFF. The chain joins TRBV27 to TRBJ2-1, with TRBD1 matching 7 bases. The CDR3 has 15 residues. The trim removed 9 bases at V and 7 bases at J, leaving 15 bases unmatched. CDR1 is MNHEY, CDR2 SMNVEV, per germline (reference sequence).

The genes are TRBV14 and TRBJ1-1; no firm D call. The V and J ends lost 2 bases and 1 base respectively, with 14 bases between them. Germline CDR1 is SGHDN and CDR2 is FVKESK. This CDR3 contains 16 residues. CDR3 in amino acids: CASSQLKLNQNTEAFF. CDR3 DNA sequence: TGTGCCAGCAGCCAACTTAAACTAAACCAGAACACTGAAGCTTTCTTT. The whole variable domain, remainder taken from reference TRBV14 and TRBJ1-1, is EAGVTQFPSHSVIEKGQTVTLRCDPISGHDNLYWYRRVMGKEIKFLLHFVKESKQDESGMPNNRFLAERTGGTYSTLKVQPAELEDSGVYFCASSQLKLNQNTEAFFGQGTRLTVV.

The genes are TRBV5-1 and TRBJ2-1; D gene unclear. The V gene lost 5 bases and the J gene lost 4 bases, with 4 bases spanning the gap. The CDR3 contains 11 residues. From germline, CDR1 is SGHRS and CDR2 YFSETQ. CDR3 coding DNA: TGCGCCAGCAGGGAGTACAATGAGCAGTTCTTC. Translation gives CASREYNEQFF.

CDR3 sequence reads: CASSPGGASYNEQFF. Written as DNA, the CDR3 is TGCGCCAGCAGCCCAGGGGGCGCCTCCTACAATGAGCAGTTCTTC. The chain joins TRBV5-1 to TRBJ2-1, with 8 positions matching TRBD1. Germline V gene lookup returns CDR1 SGHRS and CDR2 YFSETQ. Unmatched junction bases numbered 3, after V lost 4 bases and J lost 0 bases. The CDR3 has 15 residues.

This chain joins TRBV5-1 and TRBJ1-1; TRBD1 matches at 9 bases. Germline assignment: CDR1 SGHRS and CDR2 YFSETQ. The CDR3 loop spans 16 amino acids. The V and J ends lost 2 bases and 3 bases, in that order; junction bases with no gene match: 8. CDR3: CASSLLQGAGHTEAFF. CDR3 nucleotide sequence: TGCGCCAGCAGCTTACTACAGGGGGCGGGGCACACTGAAGCTTTCTTT.

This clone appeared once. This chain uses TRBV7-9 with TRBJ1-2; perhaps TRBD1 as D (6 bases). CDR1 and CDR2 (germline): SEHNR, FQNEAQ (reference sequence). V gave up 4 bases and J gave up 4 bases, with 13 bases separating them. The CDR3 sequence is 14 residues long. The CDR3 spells CASSSNQGSYGYTF. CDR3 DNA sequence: TGTGCCAGCAGCTCCAACCAGGGGAGCTATGGCTACACCTTC.

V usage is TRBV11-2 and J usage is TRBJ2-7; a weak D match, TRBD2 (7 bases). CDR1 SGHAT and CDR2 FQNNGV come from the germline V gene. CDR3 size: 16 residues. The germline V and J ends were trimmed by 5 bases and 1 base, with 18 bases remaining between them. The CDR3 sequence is CASSPPSRGPSYEQYF. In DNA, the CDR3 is TGTGCCAGCAGCCCCCCGTCGCGGGGGCCTTCCTACGAGCAGTACTTC.

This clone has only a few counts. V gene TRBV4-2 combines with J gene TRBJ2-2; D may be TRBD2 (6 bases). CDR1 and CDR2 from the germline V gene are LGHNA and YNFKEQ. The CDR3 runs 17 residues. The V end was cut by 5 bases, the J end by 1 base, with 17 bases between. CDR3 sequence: CASSYEPGVGNTGELFF. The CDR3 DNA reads TGTGCCAGCAGCTACGAACCGGGAGTGGGGAACACCGGGGAGCTGTTTTTT.

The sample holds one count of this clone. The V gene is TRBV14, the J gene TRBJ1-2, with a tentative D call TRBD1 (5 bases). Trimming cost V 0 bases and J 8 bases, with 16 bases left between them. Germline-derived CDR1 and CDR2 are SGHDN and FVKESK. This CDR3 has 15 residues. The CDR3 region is CASSQERGWTGGYTF. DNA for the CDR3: TGTGCCAGCAGCCAAGAGCGGGGCTGGACGGGCGGCTACACCTTC.

In DNA form, the CDR3 reads TGTGCCACCAGCAGGCCGGGACAGGGGGACGAGCAGTACTTC. Translation gives CATSRPGQGDEQYF. The V gene is TRBV15, the J gene TRBJ2-7, with 11 bases matching TRBD1. The CDR3 runs 14 residues. V was pared by 3 bases and J by 5 bases, with 3 bases of the junction left unmatched. Germline CDR1 LNHNV, CDR2 YYDKDF (reference sequence). Drawing the rest from reference TRBV15 and TRBJ2-7, the complete variable domain is DAMVIQNPRYQVTQFGKPVTLSCSQTLNHNVMYWYQQKSSQAPKLLFHYYDKDFNNEADTPDNFQSRRPNTSFCFLDIRSPGLGDTAMYLCATSRPGQGDEQYFGPGTRLTVT.

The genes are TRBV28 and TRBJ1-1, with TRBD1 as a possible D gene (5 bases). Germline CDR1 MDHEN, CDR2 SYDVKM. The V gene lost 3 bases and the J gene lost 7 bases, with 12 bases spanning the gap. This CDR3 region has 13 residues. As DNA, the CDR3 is TGTGCCAGCAGTTTTTCACAGGCAATTGAAGCTTTCTTT. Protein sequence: CASSFSQAIEAFF.

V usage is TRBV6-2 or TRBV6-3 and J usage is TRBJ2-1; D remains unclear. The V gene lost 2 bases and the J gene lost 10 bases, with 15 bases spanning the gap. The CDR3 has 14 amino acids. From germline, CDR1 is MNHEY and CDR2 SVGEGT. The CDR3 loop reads CASSYENGAAEQFF. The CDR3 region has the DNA TGTGCCAGCAGTTACGAAAACGGTGCAGCGGAGCAGTTCTTC.

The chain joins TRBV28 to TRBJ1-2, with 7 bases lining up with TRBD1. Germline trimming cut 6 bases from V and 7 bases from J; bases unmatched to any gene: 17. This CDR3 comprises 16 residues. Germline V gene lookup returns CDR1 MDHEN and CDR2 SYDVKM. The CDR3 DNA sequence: TGTGCCAGCAGCTTCTCTCCGGCCCCGCGGACAGGTGGCTACACCTTC. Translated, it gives CASSFSPAPRTGGYTF.